This entry is about one TCR beta chain. The antigen is unknown. This sample was taken from a study of metastatic and nonmetastatic thyroid tumors. Background on the study: Malignant and benign thyroid patients had repertoires compared in peripheral blood and tumor or nodule tissue.

TCRdb reprocessed the PCR reads via MiXCR. The table shows approximately 82,000 clones, with around 13% occurring only once. Every patient was untreated before thyroid surgery. Study-level points and caveats: Significantly greater TCR beta diversity was reportedly found in malignant thyroid tumors than in benign nodules (in blood and tumor).

Trimming cost V 0 bases and J 0 bases; bases outside gene matches: 3. CDR1 and CDR2 from the germline V gene are DFQATT and SNEGSKA (reference sequence). The CDR3 sequence is 15 residues long. The sequence derives from a female donor with papillary thyroid cancer or a benign thyroid nodule (not recorded which). Some clones in this sample may be carry-over from other donors' samples. The chain uses TRBV20-1 and TRBJ2-7; TRBD1 agrees at 9 bases. The specimen was tumor tissue. In DNA, the CDR3 is TGCAGTGCTAGAGATGGACAGGGGAGCTCCTACGAGCAGTACTTC. This encodes CSARDGQGSSYEQYF.